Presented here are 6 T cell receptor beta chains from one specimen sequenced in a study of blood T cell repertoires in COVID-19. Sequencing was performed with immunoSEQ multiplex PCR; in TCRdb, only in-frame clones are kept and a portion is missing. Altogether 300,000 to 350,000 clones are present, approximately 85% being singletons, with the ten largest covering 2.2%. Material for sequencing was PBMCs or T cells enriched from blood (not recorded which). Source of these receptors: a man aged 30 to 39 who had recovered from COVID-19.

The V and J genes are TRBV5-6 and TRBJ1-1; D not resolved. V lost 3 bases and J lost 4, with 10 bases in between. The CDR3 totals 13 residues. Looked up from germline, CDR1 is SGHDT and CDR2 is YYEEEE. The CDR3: CASSSGAVTEAFF. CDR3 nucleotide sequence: TGTGCCAGCAGCTCCGGAGCAGTCACTGAAGCTTTCTTT. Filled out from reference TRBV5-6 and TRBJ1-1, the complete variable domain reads DAGVTQSPTHLIKTRGQQVTLRCSPKSGHDTVSWYQQALGQGPQFIFQYYEEEERQRGNFPDRFSGHQFPNYSSELNVNALLLGDSALYLCASSSGAVTEAFFGQGTRLTVV.

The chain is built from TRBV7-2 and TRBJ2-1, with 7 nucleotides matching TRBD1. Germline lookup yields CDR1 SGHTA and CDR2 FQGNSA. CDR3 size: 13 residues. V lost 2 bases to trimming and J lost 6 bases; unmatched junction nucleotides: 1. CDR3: CASSLQGVNEQFF. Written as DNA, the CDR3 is TGTGCCAGCAGCTTACAGGGGGTCAATGAGCAGTTCTTC.

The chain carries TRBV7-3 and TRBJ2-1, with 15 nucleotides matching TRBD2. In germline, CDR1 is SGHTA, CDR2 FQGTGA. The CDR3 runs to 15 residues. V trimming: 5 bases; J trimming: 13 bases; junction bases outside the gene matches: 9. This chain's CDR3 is CASSPGGLAGGLQFF. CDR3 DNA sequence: TGTGCCAGCAGCCCCGGGGGACTAGCGGGGGGCCTCCAGTTCTTC.

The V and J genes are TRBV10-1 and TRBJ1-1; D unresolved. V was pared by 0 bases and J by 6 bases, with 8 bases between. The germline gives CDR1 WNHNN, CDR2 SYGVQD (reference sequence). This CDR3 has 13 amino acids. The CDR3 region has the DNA TGCGCCAGCAGTGAGTCGTCAGTACCTGAAGCTTTCTTT. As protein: CASSESSVPEAFF.

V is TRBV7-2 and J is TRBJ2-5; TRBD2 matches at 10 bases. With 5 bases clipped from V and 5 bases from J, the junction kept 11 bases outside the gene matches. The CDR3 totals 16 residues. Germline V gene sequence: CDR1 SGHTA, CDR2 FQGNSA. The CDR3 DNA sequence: TGTGCCAGCAGCCCAGTTGGGCTAGCGGGGGCGGAGACCCAGTACTTC. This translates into CASSPVGLAGAETQYF.

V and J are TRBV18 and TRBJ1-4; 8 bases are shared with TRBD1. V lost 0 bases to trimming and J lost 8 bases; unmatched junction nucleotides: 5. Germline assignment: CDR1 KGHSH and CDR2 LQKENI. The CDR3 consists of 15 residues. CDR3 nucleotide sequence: TGTGCCAGCTCACCACCCTCACAGGGGGGAGAAAAACTGTTTTTT. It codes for CASSPPSQGGEKLFF.